These T cell receptor beta chains were read from a single sample in a study of response to subunit inactivated influenza vaccine. Via MiXCR, TCRdb re-called the RT-PCR reads, giving one row per CDR3 protein. The table shows almost 600,000 distinct CDR3 sequences, with approximately 14% occurring only once. The source was PBMCs from blood, collected 11 to 12 days after vaccination. All receptors derive from a man in his fifties who received an inactivated influenza vaccine. Each CDR3 is given with its conserved first and last residue. Each record gives: V gene, J gene, D gene, clone size, CDR3 DNA, CDR3 protein. The D gene is left open where the match is weak. Clone size is given for some rows only: seen once, a few or many times, or a class if the clone is expanded.

V gene: TRBV10-1
J gene: TRBJ2-3
D gene: TRBD2
clone size: few
CDR3 DNA: TGCGCCAGCGGGACTAGCGGGGGGTCCACAGATACGCAGTATTTT
CDR3 protein: CASGTSGGSTDTQYF

V gene: TRBV12-3/TRBV12-4
J gene: TRBJ2-1
D gene: TRBD2
clone size: few
CDR3 DNA: TGTGCCAGCAGTCATAGCGGGGGGGCCGGCAATGAGCAGTTCTTC
CDR3 protein: CASSHSGGAGNEQFF

V gene: TRBV12-3/TRBV12-4
J gene: TRBJ2-7
D gene: TRBD1
clone size: -
CDR3 DNA: TGTGCCAGCAGGGAGGGACAGGGGGCCTACGAGCAGTACTTC
CDR3 protein: CASREGQGAYEQYF

V gene: TRBV20-1
J gene: TRBJ2-2
D gene: -
clone size: -
CDR3 DNA: TGCAGTGCTAGAGATTACCTAGTCACCGGGGAGCTGTTTTTT
CDR3 protein: CSARDYLVTGELFF

V gene: TRBV4-2
J gene: TRBJ2-3
D gene: -
clone size: few
CDR3 DNA: TGTGCCAGCAGCCAAGTAGGGGGTTACGGCACAGATACGCAGTATTTT
CDR3 protein: CASSQVGGYGTDTQYF

V gene: TRBV7-2
J gene: TRBJ2-5
D gene: -
clone size: few
CDR3 DNA: TGTGCCAGCAGCTTAGGGTCGGCGGAGACCCAGTACTTC
CDR3 protein: CASSLGSAETQYF

V gene: TRBV4-3
J gene: TRBJ2-2
D gene: -
clone size: few
CDR3 DNA: TGCGCCAGCAGCCAAGTTGGTGCCGGGGAGCTGTTTTTT
CDR3 protein: CASSQVGAGELFF

V gene: TRBV7-2
J gene: TRBJ2-1
D gene: TRBD2
clone size: -
CDR3 DNA: TGTGCCAGCAGCTTAGTGGCTAGCGGGGTGACGGCTGAGCAGTTCTTC
CDR3 protein: CASSLVASGVTAEQFF

V gene: TRBV6-1
J gene: TRBJ2-7
D gene: -
clone size: -
CDR3 DNA: TGTGCCAGCAGCCCCTCACCAAATTCCTACGAGCAGTACTTC
CDR3 protein: CASSPSPNSYEQYF

V gene: TRBV7-2
J gene: TRBJ1-5
D gene: -
clone size: many
CDR3 DNA: TGTGCCAGCAGCCCCAAGGTGAATCAGCCCCAGCATTTT
CDR3 protein: CASSPKVNQPQHF

V gene: TRBV6-5
J gene: TRBJ2-5
D gene: TRBD1
clone size: few
CDR3 DNA: TGTGCCAGCAGTTACTCGATTGGACAGGGATTTTGGGAAGAGACCCAGTACTTC
CDR3 protein: CASSYSIGQGFWEETQYF

V gene: TRBV15
J gene: TRBJ2-1
D gene: -
clone size: -
CDR3 DNA: TGTGCCACCAGCAGAGATAAGCAATACGAGCAGTTCTTC
CDR3 protein: CATSRDKQYEQFF

V gene: TRBV7-8
J gene: TRBJ2-2
D gene: -
clone size: few
CDR3 DNA: TGTGCCAGCAGCTTAGTACAGGTGGTCGGGGAGCTGTTTTTT
CDR3 protein: CASSLVQVVGELFF

V gene: TRBV7-3
J gene: TRBJ2-1
D gene: TRBD2
clone size: -
CDR3 DNA: TGTGCCAGCAGCCCTATAGCGGGAGGGCGCACTGAGCAGTTCTTC
CDR3 protein: CASSPIAGGRTEQFF

V gene: TRBV5-1
J gene: TRBJ2-5
D gene: -
clone size: few
CDR3 DNA: TGCGCCAGCAGCCTCCCGATAGGTACAAGAGAGACCCAGTACTTC
CDR3 protein: CASSLPIGTRETQYF

V gene: TRBV11-2
J gene: TRBJ2-1
D gene: TRBD2
clone size: -
CDR3 DNA: TGTGCCAGCAGCTTAGAACTAGCGGGTGCTTACAATGAGCAGTTCTTC
CDR3 protein: CASSLELAGAYNEQFF

V gene: TRBV7-9
J gene: TRBJ2-7
D gene: -
clone size: few
CDR3 DNA: TGTGCCAGCAGCCCTGACGCCTACGAGCAGTACTTC
CDR3 protein: CASSPDAYEQYF

V gene: TRBV12-3/TRBV12-4
J gene: TRBJ2-7
D gene: TRBD1
clone size: -
CDR3 DNA: TGTGCCAGCAGACGAGACAGGGCGGCCTACGAGCAGTACTTC
CDR3 protein: CASRRDRAAYEQYF

V gene: TRBV12-3/TRBV12-4
J gene: TRBJ2-1
D gene: TRBD2
clone size: many
CDR3 DNA: TGTGCCAGCAGTTTGCCCCAGCGGGGGGCCACGGATGAGCAGTTCTTC
CDR3 protein: CASSLPQRGATDEQFF

V gene: TRBV14
J gene: TRBJ2-3
D gene: TRBD1
clone size: few
CDR3 DNA: TGTGCCAGCAGCGGTAGACAGGGGATGGCAGATACGCAGTATTTT
CDR3 protein: CASSGRQGMADTQYF

V gene: TRBV11-2
J gene: TRBJ2-7
D gene: TRBD2
clone size: -
CDR3 DNA: TGTGCCAGCAGCCTCGGGGCCGGGACTAACCCCTACGAGCAGTACTTC
CDR3 protein: CASSLGAGTNPYEQYF

V gene: TRBV20-1
J gene: TRBJ2-7
D gene: -
clone size: few
CDR3 DNA: TGCAGTCTCACCCAACCAGGGGAGCAGTACTTC
CDR3 protein: CSLTQPGEQYF

V gene: TRBV3-1
J gene: TRBJ2-3
D gene: -
clone size: few
CDR3 DNA: TGTGCCAGCAGCCAAGCGGGACATACAGGAGATACGCAGTATTTT
CDR3 protein: CASSQAGHTGDTQYF

V gene: TRBV5-5
J gene: TRBJ1-5
D gene: TRBD1
clone size: -
CDR3 DNA: TGTGCCAGCAGCTTAGGACAGGGGGTGAGTTATCCGCCCCAGCATTTT
CDR3 protein: CASSLGQGVSYPPQHF

V gene: TRBV7-2
J gene: TRBJ2-3
D gene: -
clone size: -
CDR3 DNA: TGTGCCAGCAGCCCGCAGGGGGGGGCGAACGGGGCAGATACGCAGTATTTT
CDR3 protein: CASSPQGGANGADTQYF

V gene: TRBV15
J gene: TRBJ2-2
D gene: -
clone size: few
CDR3 DNA: TGTGCCACCAGCACCCGTTCAGGGGAGCTGTTTTTT
CDR3 protein: CATSTRSGELFF

V gene: TRBV7-9
J gene: TRBJ2-2
D gene: TRBD2
clone size: few
CDR3 DNA: TGTGCCAGCAGCGCTACTAGCGGGGGGGTTACCGGGGAGCTGTTTTTT
CDR3 protein: CASSATSGGVTGELFF

V gene: TRBV11-3
J gene: TRBJ2-3
D gene: -
clone size: few
CDR3 DNA: TGTGCCAGCAGCTTAGGGTGGGGACCACTCACAGATACGCAGTATTTT
CDR3 protein: CASSLGWGPLTDTQYF

V gene: TRBV12-3/TRBV12-4
J gene: TRBJ2-7
D gene: -
clone size: few
CDR3 DNA: TGTGCCAGCAGTAAGGGTGGACCCTCCTACGAGCAGTACTTC
CDR3 protein: CASSKGGPSYEQYF

V gene: TRBV11-2
J gene: TRBJ2-2
D gene: TRBD2
clone size: few
CDR3 DNA: TGTGCCAGCAGCCTCCTAGCGGGAGGGCCTGTAATCACCGGGGAGCTGTTTTTT
CDR3 protein: CASSLLAGGPVITGELFF

V gene: TRBV5-1
J gene: TRBJ2-5
D gene: -
clone size: many
CDR3 DNA: TGCGCCAGCAGCTTGGTTGGGCCCCAAGAGACCCAGTACTTC
CDR3 protein: CASSLVGPQETQYF